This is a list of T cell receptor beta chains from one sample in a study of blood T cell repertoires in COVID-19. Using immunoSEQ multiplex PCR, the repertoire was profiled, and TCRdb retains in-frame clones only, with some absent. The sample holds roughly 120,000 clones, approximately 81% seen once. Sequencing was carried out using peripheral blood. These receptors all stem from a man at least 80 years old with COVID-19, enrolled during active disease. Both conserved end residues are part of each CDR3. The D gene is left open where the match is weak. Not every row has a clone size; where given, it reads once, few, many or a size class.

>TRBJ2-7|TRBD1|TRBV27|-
TGTGCCGGGGGTCGACAGGGGACCTACGAGCAGTACTTC
CAGGRQGTYEQYF
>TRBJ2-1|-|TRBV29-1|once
TGCAGCGTTTACAGGGAGCCCTACAATGAGCAGTTCTTC
CSVYREPYNEQFF
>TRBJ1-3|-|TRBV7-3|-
TGTGCCAGCAGCTTACAGGAAGGAAACACCATATATTTT
CASSLQEGNTIYF
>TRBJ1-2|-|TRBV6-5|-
TGTGCCAGCAGGGAGGCACGCTATGGCTACACCTTC
CASREARYGYTF
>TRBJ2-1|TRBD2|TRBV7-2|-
TGTGCCAGCAGCTTGGCCTCGGCGCGGGGGAGAGCCTACAATGAGCAGTTCTTC
CASSLASARGRAYNEQFF
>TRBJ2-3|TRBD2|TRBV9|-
TGTGCCAGCAGCCCCCGACTAGCGGGAGCGGCAGATACGCAGTATTTT
CASSPRLAGAADTQYF
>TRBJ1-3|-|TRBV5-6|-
TGTGCCAGCAGCCCAGGAGGGTCCCGCTCTGGAAACACCATATATTTT
CASSPGGSRSGNTIYF
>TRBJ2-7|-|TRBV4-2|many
TGTGCCAGCAGCCAAGTGTGGAGTAGCTCCTACGAGCAGTACTTC
CASSQVWSSSYEQYF
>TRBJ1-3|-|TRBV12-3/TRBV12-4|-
TGTGCCACCAGGAGAGGATCTGGAAACACCATATATTTT
CATRRGSGNTIYF
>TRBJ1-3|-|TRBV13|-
TGTGCCAGCAGCTATCAGGGCCTCTCTGGAAACACCATATATTTT
CASSYQGLSGNTIYF
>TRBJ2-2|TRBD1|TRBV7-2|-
TGTGCCAGCAGCGGTCGACAGGGATTCGGGGAGCTGTTTTTT
CASSGRQGFGELFF
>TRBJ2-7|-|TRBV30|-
TGTGCCTGGGGGGCAGGGGCAGGAGAGCAGTACTTC
CAWGAGAGEQYF
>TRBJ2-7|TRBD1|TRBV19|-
TGTGCCAGTAGTATGGCCGGGACAGGGAGGGAAAGCGAGCAGTACTTC
CASSMAGTGRESEQYF
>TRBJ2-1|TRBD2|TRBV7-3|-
TGTGCCAGCCTAGCGGGAGGGGGCTCCTACAATGAGCAGTTCTTC
CASLAGGGSYNEQFF
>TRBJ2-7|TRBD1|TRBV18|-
TGTGCCAGCTCACCACAGGGGGCGGTGGAGCAGTACTTC
CASSPQGAVEQYF
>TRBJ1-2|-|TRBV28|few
TGTGCCAGCAGTTTGGGCCCCCCGGCCTTAAATGGCTACACCTTC
CASSLGPPALNGYTF
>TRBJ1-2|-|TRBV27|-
TGTGCCAGCAGTCCCATCGCGGGGTTAGGCTATGGCTACACCTTC
CASSPIAGLGYGYTF
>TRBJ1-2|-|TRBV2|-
TGTGCCAGCAGGACCCTCCAAGGGGCGAAGGATGGCTACACCTTC
CASRTLQGAKDGYTF
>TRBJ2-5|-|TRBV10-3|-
TGTGCCATCAGTGAGGGGGGAGCGGGTGAGACCCAGTACTTC
CAISEGGAGETQYF